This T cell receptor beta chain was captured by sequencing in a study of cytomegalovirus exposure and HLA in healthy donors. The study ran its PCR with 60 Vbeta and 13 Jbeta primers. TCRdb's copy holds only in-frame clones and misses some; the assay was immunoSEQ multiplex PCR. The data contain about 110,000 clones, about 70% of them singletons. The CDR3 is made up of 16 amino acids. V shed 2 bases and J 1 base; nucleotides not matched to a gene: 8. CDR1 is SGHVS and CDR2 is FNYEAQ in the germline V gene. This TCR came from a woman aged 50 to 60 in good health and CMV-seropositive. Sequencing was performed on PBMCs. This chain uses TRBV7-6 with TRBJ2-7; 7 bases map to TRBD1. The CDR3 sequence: CASSLQPGQLSYEQYF. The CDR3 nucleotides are TGTGCCAGCAGCTTACAACCGGGACAGCTATCCTACGAGCAGTACTTC.